A selection of T cell receptor beta chains follows, all from one sample in a study of T cell responses to AZD1222 COVID-19 vaccine. Produced via immunoSEQ multiplex PCR; TCRdb's table is partial and in-frame only. Here the sample spans roughly 71,000 clones, around 85% being singletons. The source was peripheral blood, collected on day 0 of AZD1222 vaccination. These receptors all come from an adult in good health. Both conserved end residues are part of each CDR3. A D gene is named only where the DNA matches it firmly. Not every row has a clone size; where given, it reads once, few, many or a size class.

12	TRBV2	NA	TRBJ2-1	NA	TGTGCCAGCAGAGCCGGTTACAATGAGCAGTTCTTC	CASRAGYNEQFF
14	TRBV6-5	TRBD2	TRBJ2-1	NA	TGTGCCAGCAAGACTAGCGGGGGTAATGTTGAGCAGTTCTTC	CASKTSGGNVEQFF
14	TRBV6-5	TRBD2	TRBJ2-3	NA	TGTGCCAGCCGCCTAGCGGGGGGCCAGGATACGCAGTATTTT	CASRLAGGQDTQYF
15	TRBV4-1	NA	TRBJ2-7	once	TGCGCCAGCAGCCAAGAGGTGGGGGGAGCCACCGAGCAGTACTTC	CASSQEVGGATEQYF
16	TRBV21-1	NA	TRBJ1-5	NA	TGTGCCAGCAGCAAAAAGGTGAGGTATAGCAATCAGCCCCAGCATTTT	CASSKKVRYSNQPQHF
13	TRBV19	NA	TRBJ2-1	NA	TGTGCCAGTAGTATCCCCCCCACGGATGAGCAGTTCTTC	CASSIPPTDEQFF
18	TRBV5-1	TRBD1	TRBJ1-4	few	TGCGCCAGCAGCCCGGCCAGGACAGGCATCGCAACTAATGAAAAACTGTTTTTT	CASSPARTGIATNEKLFF
14	TRBV19	TRBD1	TRBJ1-5	once	TGTGCCAGTAGTATACAGGGGGCGAGTCAGCCCCAGCATTTT	CASSIQGASQPQHF
15	TRBV4-1	NA	TRBJ2-7	NA	TGCGCCAGCAGCCAAGCCGGGACGGTACTCTACGAGCAGTACTTC	CASSQAGTVLYEQYF
15	TRBV7-6	TRBD1	TRBJ1-6	NA	TGTGCCAGCAGCTTAGAAGGGACAGGGGATTCACCCCTCCACTTT	CASSLEGTGDSPLHF
11	TRBV5-6	NA	TRBJ1-2	few	TGTGCCAGCAGCTTGGGGTCCGACGTCTCCTTC	CASSLGSDVSF
15	TRBV7-2	NA	TRBJ2-2	NA	TGTGCCAGCAGCTTAGAGCGGACCAAAACCGGGGAGCTGTTTTTT	CASSLERTKTGELFF
14	TRBV11-3	NA	TRBJ1-1	large	TGTGCCAGCAGCTCGTGGGTCATGAACACTGAAGCTTTCTTT	CASSSWVMNTEAFF
18	TRBV9	TRBD2	TRBJ2-3	once	TGTGCCAGCAGCGTAGAGGGACTAGCGTCTCCTGGCACAGATACGCAGTATTTT	CASSVEGLASPGTDTQYF
14	TRBV5-1	TRBD1	TRBJ1-1	few	TGCGCCAGTTATACCGGGACAGGGAACACTGAAGCTTTCTTT	CASYTGTGNTEAFF
17	TRBV25-1	TRBD2	TRBJ2-2	few	TGTGCCAGCAGTGAACTTTTGGAGCGGGGGGACACCGGGGAGCTGTTTTTT	CASSELLERGDTGELFF
16	TRBV18	TRBD1	TRBJ1-2	NA	TGTGCCAGCTCACCAAATCTACCGGGACAGGGGTATGGCTACACCTTC	CASSPNLPGQGYGYTF
13	TRBV11-2	NA	TRBJ2-7	few	TGTGCCAGCAGCTTAGGGACGACCTACGAGCAGTACTTC	CASSLGTTYEQYF
15	TRBV6-1	NA	TRBJ1-5	NA	TGTGCCAGCAGTGATTGGGGGAAGAGCAATCAGCCCCAGCATTTT	CASSDWGKSNQPQHF
14	TRBV5-4	NA	TRBJ1-4	NA	TGTGCCAGCAGCTTGGTGGGGCCAAATGAAAAACTGTTTTTT	CASSLVGPNEKLFF
17	TRBV14	TRBD2	TRBJ2-7	NA	TGTGCCAGCAGCCAAGCCAACCAACTAGCGCGTCCTGACGAGCAGTACTTC	CASSQANQLARPDEQYF
15	TRBV11-3	NA	TRBJ1-3	NA	TGTGCCAGCAGCCTCGGGACACTCTCTGGAAACACCATATATTTT	CASSLGTLSGNTIYF
13	TRBV5-1	NA	TRBJ1-6	NA	TGCGCCAGCAGTCAGCAGGGCAATTCACCCCTCCACTTT	CASSQQGNSPLHF
14	TRBV6-5	NA	TRBJ1-2	NA	TGTGCCAGCAGAGGTCCGGGGGCGAACTATGGCTACACCTTC	CASRGPGANYGYTF
17	TRBV10-3	TRBD1	TRBJ1-1	NA	TGTGCCATCAGTGAGTCGAAAGCCCTCCCAGGGGGCACTGAAGCTTTCTTT	CAISESKALPGGTEAFF
15	TRBV4-1	NA	TRBJ1-5	NA	TGCGCCAGCAGCCAACAGGTGTTCGGCAATCAGCCCCAGCATTTT	CASSQQVFGNQPQHF
14	TRBV11-2	NA	TRBJ2-1	NA	TGTGCCAGCAGCTTAATGGTAGACTTTGGTGAGCAGTTCTTC	CASSLMVDFGEQFF
12	TRBV12-3/TRBV12-4	NA	TRBJ1-3	NA	TGTGCCAGCAAGCCCTCTGGAAACACCATATATTTT	CASKPSGNTIYF
17	TRBV11-2	NA	TRBJ2-7	NA	TGTGCCAGCAGCTTAGACTGGGGTTCGTCGCTCTCCTACGAGCAGTACTTC	CASSLDWGSSLSYEQYF
13	TRBV14	NA	TRBJ2-2	NA	TGTGCCAGCAGCCCATCTGGGGCCGGGGAGCTGTTTTTT	CASSPSGAGELFF
17	TRBV12-5	NA	TRBJ1-1	few	TGTGCTAGTGGTTTGCGTAGATATACCCGAGAGGGCACTGAAGCTTTCTTT	CASGLRRYTREGTEAFF